Given below is one T cell receptor beta chain in context. The data were taken from a study of T cells after somatic rescue of genetic block. Germline CDR1 is MNHEY and CDR2 is SMNVEV (reference sequence). The germline V and J ends were trimmed by 3 bases and 3 bases, with 11 bases remaining between them. CDR3 length equals 14 residues. Using immunoSEQ multiplex PCR, the repertoire was profiled, and TCRdb retains in-frame clones only, with some absent. The data show tens of thousands of clones, approximately 91% seen once. This receptor was identified in a young man. This chain uses TRBV27 with TRBJ1-1; perhaps TRBD1 as D (6 bases). Material for sequencing was peripheral blood mononuclear cells (PBMCs). The CDR3 spells CASSFGGLDTEAFF. CDR3 coding DNA: TGTGCCAGCAGTTTCGGGGGCTTGGACACTGAAGCTTTCTTT.